A selection of T cell receptor beta chains follows, all from one sample in a study of blood T cell repertoires in COVID-19. Produced via immunoSEQ multiplex PCR; TCRdb's table is partial and in-frame only. The data contain more than 80,000 clones, around 85% of them singletons. Sequenced sample: peripheral blood. All receptors come from a woman older than 75 with COVID-19, enrolled during active disease. Each CDR3 is given without its conserved first and last residue. Each record gives: CDR3 protein, V gene.

CDR3 protein: ASSVQGYNSPLH
V gene: TRBV7-3

CDR3 protein: ASSRNRQGMSYNEQF
V gene: TRBV5-4

CDR3 protein: ASTQGRGLGYT
V gene: TRBV6-5

CDR3 protein: ASSPRLAVKEVQETQY
V gene: TRBV3-1/TRBV3-2

CDR3 protein: ASSLGWGGEQF
V gene: TRBV7-9

CDR3 protein: ASSYRGQGGLSEQY
V gene: TRBV6-2/TRBV6-3

CDR3 protein: ASSPRVAGGPNTGELF
V gene: TRBV18

CDR3 protein: ASSQNGAVYIQY
V gene: TRBV6-5

CDR3 protein: ASSPDWNEQF
V gene: TRBV2

CDR3 protein: ASSLSPNVVH
V gene: TRBV28

CDR3 protein: ASSQYRDRAHEQY
V gene: TRBV18

CDR3 protein: AISGIGTSGYNEQF
V gene: TRBV10-3

CDR3 protein: ASSFERAYEQY
V gene: TRBV5-1

CDR3 protein: ASNPTGGDTIY
V gene: TRBV6-5

CDR3 protein: ASRQPEGEQF
V gene: TRBV5-1

CDR3 protein: ASSGRDRGNEQF
V gene: TRBV4-2

CDR3 protein: ASSGPGTSVFGEQY
V gene: TRBV6-6

CDR3 protein: ASSGPPSGSSYNEQF
V gene: TRBV25-1

CDR3 protein: ASSLAKARFTYEQY
V gene: TRBV7-9

CDR3 protein: ASSLNGGGRTDTQY
V gene: TRBV3-1/TRBV3-2

CDR3 protein: ASSISSGSRRY
V gene: TRBV5-4

CDR3 protein: ASSLRTGGVYEQY
V gene: TRBV7-9

CDR3 protein: ASSESQETQY
V gene: TRBV5-1

CDR3 protein: ASSPGQAPYEQY
V gene: TRBV18

CDR3 protein: AISEDGTGVGRDTQY
V gene: TRBV10-3

CDR3 protein: ASSQASGLAGFYEQY
V gene: TRBV4-1

CDR3 protein: ASSIWGGQETQY
V gene: TRBV19

CDR3 protein: ATSGDSFYNEQF
V gene: TRBV24-1

CDR3 protein: ASSPGLAITGELF
V gene: TRBV11-3

CDR3 protein: ASSQASGGYNEQF
V gene: TRBV4-3

CDR3 protein: ASSPISRVLIRGYT
V gene: TRBV14

CDR3 protein: ASSDTPGGYGYT
V gene: TRBV6-2/TRBV6-3

CDR3 protein: ASSLYLGGATYEQY
V gene: TRBV11-1

CDR3 protein: ASSWDSSSYNEQF
V gene: TRBV6-4

CDR3 protein: ASSLSGTEAF
V gene: TRBV18

CDR3 protein: ASSLGTGVIYEQY
V gene: TRBV11-3

CDR3 protein: ASSAAPGTGYGYT
V gene: TRBV6-1

CDR3 protein: ASSSEGDTQY
V gene: TRBV5-4

CDR3 protein: AWSNDFYEQY
V gene: TRBV30

CDR3 protein: ASDRSRGAYGYT
V gene: TRBV10-1

CDR3 protein: ASSLQGSTEAF
V gene: TRBV7-9

CDR3 protein: ASSRDTGNQPQH
V gene: TRBV2

CDR3 protein: ASSFEDTTYNEQF
V gene: TRBV5-1

CDR3 protein: ASSLGELETQY
V gene: TRBV5-5

CDR3 protein: ASSGGTGGDTQY
V gene: TRBV5-1